These 24 T cell receptor beta chains share one sample of origin, sequenced in a study of OX40 agonist ivuxolimab in advanced cancers. Some clones are missing from TCRdb's copy, which holds only in-frame ones; the method was immunoSEQ multiplex PCR. The table has fewer than 50,000 clones, about 91% seen once; the top ten hold around 30%. Specimen: CD4+ or CD8+ T cells sorted from blood, collected in a trial of the OX40 agonist ivuxolimab. The receptors were sampled from an adult with an advanced solid tumor such as melanoma, head and neck, liver or kidney cancer.

The J gene is TRBJ1-2, the V gene TRBV5-5; D ambiguous. The CDR3 is 11 amino acids. CDR1 is SGHKS and CDR2 is YYEKEE in the germline V gene (reference sequence). V was pared by 2 bases and J by 8 bases, with 7 bases between. The CDR3, as DNA: TGTGCCAGCAGCTTCGGCTACGGCTACACCTTC. This codes for CASSFGYGYTF.

The V and J genes are TRBV2 and TRBJ1-5, with D uncertain. Germline loops: CDR1 SNHLY, CDR2 FYNNEI. The CDR3 runs to 12 residues. The V end lost 6 bases, the J end lost 11 bases, and 14 bases lay between the germline ends. The CDR3: CASRNSGLTQHF. CDR3 DNA: TGTGCCAGCAGAAACTCAGGATTGACCCAGCATTTT.

J is TRBJ2-1 and V is TRBV13; a weak D match, TRBD1 (5 bases). The ends were cut back, 0 bases at V and 3 bases at J, with 9 bases in the middle. This CDR3 region has 15 residues. Germline values: CDR1 PRHDT, CDR2 FYEKMQ (reference sequence). The CDR3 sequence is CASSLGQVYYNEQFF. CDR3 sequence (DNA): TGTGCCAGCAGCTTAGGACAGGTTTACTACAATGAGCAGTTCTTC.

The V and J genes are TRBV27 and TRBJ2-2; D remains unclear. The CDR3 length is 13 residues. Germline assignment: CDR1 MNHEY and CDR2 SMNVEV (reference sequence). V was shortened by 7 bases and J by 10 bases, with 16 bases between the two germline ends. The CDR3 coding sequence is TGTGCCAGCATGGACGGTGTTCGCGAGGAGCTGTTTTTT. Encoded protein: CASMDGVREELFF.

Comment on this clone: The junction departs from the called germline gene at one end, perhaps through a read error. In the same sample, other DNA sequences code for this CDR3. The chain combines TRBV6-5 with TRBJ2-7; 12 bases match TRBD1. Germline V gene data show CDR1 as MNHEY and CDR2 as SVGAGI. The length of the CDR3 is 14 residues. The CDR3 DNA is TGTGCCAGCAGCTGGGGACAGGGGGCCTATGAGCAGTACTTC. The encoded protein is CASSWGQGAYEQYF.

This rearrangement joins TRBV11-1 to TRBJ1-1; D remains unclear. The CDR3 contains 14 residues. With 3 bases removed from V and 1 base from J, the gap between germline ends came to 9 bases. The germline V gene encodes CDR1 SGHAT and CDR2 FQDESV (reference sequence). For the CDR3, the DNA is TGTGCCAGCAGCTTTGGGCCGCGGAACACTGAAGCTTTCTTT. Translation gives CASSFGPRNTEAFF.

This chain connects TRBV7-8 to TRBJ2-1; D possibly uses TRBD1 or TRBD2 (5 bases each). Trimming stripped 5 bases from V and 1 base from J, with 12 bases between. Germline CDR1 SGHVS, CDR2 FQNEAQ. This CDR3 contains 15 residues. The CDR3: CASSQGPPSYNEQFF. CDR3 sequence (DNA): TGTGCCAGCAGCCAGGGACCGCCTTCCTACAATGAGCAGTTCTTC.

This chain connects TRBV14 to TRBJ2-7, with D maybe TRBD1 (5 bases). The CDR3 is made up of 17 amino acids. Germline V gene sequence: CDR1 SGHDN, CDR2 FVKESK. Trimming removed 0 bases at V and 0 bases at J, with 15 bases between. The CDR3, as DNA: TGTGCCAGCAGCCAAGACGGTAGGGGCCGGAGCTCCTACGAGCAGTACTTC. Protein product: CASSQDGRGRSSYEQYF.

The chain couples TRBV5-6 to TRBJ2-5; possibly TRBD2 for D (5 bases). The CDR3 spans 14 residues. Germline values: CDR1 SGHDT, CDR2 YYEEEE. Trimming shortened V by 0 bases and J by 3 bases, and 9 bases separated the two germline ends. The CDR3 protein is CASSLALGEETQYF. CDR3 DNA sequence: TGTGCCAGCAGCTTGGCGTTGGGAGAAGAGACCCAGTACTTC.

This chain links TRBV11-2 with TRBJ2-2; D gene unclear. The CDR3 contains 12 residues. Germline values: CDR1 SGHAT, CDR2 FQNNGV. V shed 2 bases and J shed 6 bases, with 4 bases lying between them. The CDR3 region is CASSLRAGELFF. CDR3 nucleotides: TGTGCCAGCAGCTTACGGGCCGGGGAGCTGTTTTTT.

This chain's CDR3 is CASSEEGLAEQYF. CDR3 nucleotides: TGTGCCAGCAGTGAAGAAGGCCTGGCCGAGCAGTACTTC. This rearrangement joins TRBV6-5 to TRBJ2-7; D call uncertain. The CDR3 consists of 13 residues. V lost 5 bases and J 6 bases, leaving 14 bases between the germline ends. Germline V gives CDR1 MNHEY, CDR2 SVGAGI.

The V call is TRBV6-1, the J call TRBJ1-1, with D uncertain. V was cut by 2 bases and J by 4 bases, with 14 bases left in between. The CDR3 has 15 residues. Germline V gene data show CDR1 as MNHNS and CDR2 as SASEGT. CDR3 region: CASSEYWESSTEAFF. DNA of the CDR3: TGTGCCAGCAGTGAATATTGGGAATCGAGCACTGAAGCTTTCTTT.

DNA of the CDR3: TGCAGCGTTGAGGAAGCGGGAGTGGAAGAGACCCAGTACTTC. Its protein is CSVEEAGVEETQYF. This rearrangement joins TRBV29-1 to TRBJ2-5, with TRBD2 matching 8 bases. CDR3 length: 14 amino acids. The V gene's germline CDR1 is SQVTM and CDR2 ANQGSEA. The V and J ends lost 3 bases and 3 bases, in that order; junction bases with no gene match: 6. Looking up the rest from reference TRBV29-1 and TRBJ2-5 gives the full variable domain: SAVISQKPSRDICQRGTSLTIQCQVDSQVTMMFWYRQQPGQSLTLIATANQGSEATYESGFVIDKFPISRPNLTFSTLTVSNMSPEDSSIYLCSVEEAGVEETQYFGPGTRLLVL.

This clone was seen more than once but under ten times. V gene TRBV6-1 combines with J gene TRBJ1-1, with D perhaps TRBD1 (5 bases). The germline V gene encodes CDR1 MNHNS and CDR2 SASEGT. The CDR3 contains 16 residues. Trimming removed 3 bases from V and 1 base from J, with 15 bases in between. Written as DNA, the CDR3 is TGTGCCAGCAGTGAGGGGCCCCTGACGGAGAACACTGAAGCTTTCTTT. Protein product: CASSEGPLTENTEAFF.

The CDR3 region has the DNA TGTGCCAGCAGTTTATCGGCGACAGGGGGTCATTTGAGCAATCAGCCCCAGCATTTT. Protein sequence: CASSLSATGGHLSNQPQHF. The chain combines TRBV27 with TRBJ1-5; 9 nucleotides align to TRBD1. This CDR3 contains 19 residues. Germline trimming cut 0 bases from V and 1 base from J; bases unmatched to any gene: 10. Germline CDR1 is MNHEY and CDR2 is SMNVEV (reference sequence).

The J gene is TRBJ1-1, the V gene TRBV6-5; D is unresolved. V was trimmed by 6 bases and J by 0 bases, leaving 2 bases between them. This CDR3 has 11 amino acids. Germline V gene sequence: CDR1 MNHEY, CDR2 SVGAGI. CDR3 protein: CASRLNTEAFF. CDR3 DNA sequence: TGTGCCAGCAGGTTGAACACTGAAGCTTTCTTT.

The chain uses TRBV2 and TRBJ2-1; D is undetermined. Germline CDR1 reads SNHLY; CDR2 reads FYNNEI. This CDR3 is 13 amino acids long. V lost 3 bases to trimming and J lost 4 bases, with 7 bases between them. The CDR3 DNA sequence: TGTGCCAGCAGTGACTCCAGGTACAATGAGCAGTTCTTC. This gives the protein CASSDSRYNEQFF.

J is TRBJ2-2 and V is TRBV5-1; D gene unclear. The germline V and J ends were trimmed by 3 bases and 4 bases, with 7 bases remaining between them. This CDR3 spans 13 amino acids. The V gene's germline CDR1 is SGHRS and CDR2 YFSETQ. CDR3 coding DNA: TGCGCCAGCAGCTCGGACCCCACCGGGGAGCTGTTTTTT. This codes for CASSSDPTGELFF. The variable domain in full, completed from reference TRBV5-1 and TRBJ2-2, reads KAGVTQTPRYLIKTRGQQVTLSCSPISGHRSVSWYQQTPGQGLQFLFEYFSETQRNKGNFPGRFSGRQFSNSRSEMNVSTLELGDSALYLCASSSDPTGELFFGEGSRLTVL.

The chain couples TRBV4-1 to TRBJ2-7; D is undetermined. The CDR3 has 13 amino acids. Germline V CDR1 and CDR2: MGHRA, YSYEKL. With 1 base removed from V and 3 bases from J, the gap between germline ends came to 7 bases. CDR3 in DNA: TGCGCCAGCAGCCAAGCTTTAGACTACGAGCAGTACTTC. Translating it yields CASSQALDYEQYF.

This rearrangement joins TRBV28 to TRBJ2-5, with TRBD2 identical over 13 bases. The CDR3 sequence is 17 residues long. The junction had 11 bases not matched to a gene; V was cut back by 5 bases and J by 5 bases. Germline lookup yields CDR1 MDHEN and CDR2 SYDVKM. DNA of the CDR3: TGTGCCAGCAGTCGAAATGGACTAGCGGGAGTATTGGAGACCCAGTACTTC. This sequence encodes CASSRNGLAGVLETQYF.

The rearrangement links TRBV6-5 to TRBJ1-1; D is uncertain. CDR3 length equals 10 residues. Trimming cost V 11 bases and J 1 base, with 5 bases left between them. In germline, CDR1 is MNHEY, CDR2 SVGAGI. In DNA, the CDR3 is TGTGCCGTGGGGAACACTGAAGCTTTCTTT. Translating gives CAVGNTEAFF.

The chain uses TRBV11-1 and TRBJ2-5; 7 bases are shared with TRBD2. Germline CDR1 reads SGHAT; CDR2 reads FQDESV (reference sequence). V dropped 5 bases and J dropped 1; count of bases not matched to a gene: 7. The CDR3 is made up of 15 amino acids. CDR3: CASSLEGLLQETQYF. CDR3 coding DNA: TGTGCCAGCAGCCTAGAGGGACTACTCCAAGAGACCCAGTACTTC.

This sequence joins TRBV6-5 and TRBJ2-7; D not certain. Germline values: CDR1 MNHEY, CDR2 SVGAGI. This CDR3 is built from 14 residues. Trimming stripped 2 bases from V and 0 bases from J, with 8 bases between. Here the CDR3 DNA reads TGTGCCAGCAGTTACCCTCTTAGCTCCTACGAGCAGTACTTC. Its protein product is CASSYPLSSYEQYF.

CDR3: CAISDPGTSYEQYF. In nucleotides, the CDR3 is TGTGCCATCAGTGATCCCGGGACTAGCTACGAGCAGTACTTC. This chain uses TRBV10-3 with TRBJ2-7, with 8 bases matching TRBD2. V gave up 3 bases and J gave up 3 bases; unmatched junction bases: 4. The CDR3 is 14 amino acids. The germline gives CDR1 ENHRY, CDR2 SYGVKD.